This TCR beta chain was identified in a study of shared clonotypes between healthy human individuals. The table came from immunoSEQ multiplex PCR; TCRdb's copy has only in-frame clones and leaves some out. The sample gives some 2,500,000 clones, 93% of which show up once; roughly 0.39% is in the top ten. The CDR3 contains 14 residues. V lost 4 bases and J lost 0; bases outside the gene matches: 4. Germline values: CDR1 SGHRS, CDR2 YFSETQ. About this clone itself: Its specificity is unknown.

Findings and caveats of the study: When compared with the clonotypes that were shared by all four sorted-subset donors, the non-shared clonotypes turned out to have lower generation probabilities. Among donors, clonotype sharing was expected to be affected by sequencing depth. Naive subsets usually exceeded memory subsets in estimated richness. A handful of donors shared roughly 5% of their naive CD4 clonotypes.

The chain employs TRBV5-1 and TRBJ2-7, with TRBD2 identical over 7 bases. The clonotype was recovered from a man aged 18-30 years in good health. Some clones in this sample may be carry-over from other donors' samples. The sample comprised naive CD4+ T cells from PBMCs. Subset here: CD45RA+ positively selected. The DNA for the CDR3 is TGCGCCAGCAGCCCACTAGCGAGCTCCTACGAGCAGTACTTC. As protein: CASSPLASSYEQYF.